These 13 T cell receptor beta chains came from one sample sequenced in a study of T cells in Graves' hyperthyroidism and ophthalmopathy. Amplification targeted TCR beta CDR3 regions from RNA transcripts. First-round RT-PCR of the TCR CDR3 relied on the HTBI primer set. TCRdb used MiXCR to reprocess the multiplex PCR reads, holding one entry per CDR3 protein. The sample includes under 450,000 distinct CDR3 sequences, 15% to 19% of them seen just once. Sequencing was carried out using blood. The receptors shown here come from a woman between 18 and 29 years old with Graves' hyperthyroidism.

The rearrangement links TRBV24-1 to TRBJ1-2, with D possibly being TRBD1 (6 bases). Trimming took 6 bases from V and 4 from J, leaving 11 bases between them. The CDR3 spans 13 residues. CDR1 and CDR2 from the germline V gene are KGHDR and SFDVKD. DNA for the CDR3: TGTGCCACCAGTTCAGGGGCAGTCTATGGCTACACCTTC. This codes for CATSSGAVYGYTF.

In its sample, this clonotype was seen many times. The chain couples TRBV5-1 to TRBJ2-3, with TRBD2 matching over 7 bases. J was trimmed by 1 base and V by 3 bases; bases with no gene match: 8. Germline values: CDR1 SGHRS, CDR2 YFSETQ. The CDR3 spans 16 residues. In nucleotides, the CDR3 is TGCGCCAGCAGCTGGGGCCGCAGCGGGGGCACAGATACGCAGTATTTT. Amino acids: CASSWGRSGGTDTQYF.

This clonotype was seen repeatedly, ten times or more. The chain employs TRBV6-9 and TRBJ1-5; 8 positions match TRBD1. The V gene end was trimmed by 6 bases and the J gene end by 0 bases; junction bases not matched to a gene: 4. Per germline, CDR1 MNHGY and CDR2 SVAAGI. This CDR3 is built from 15 residues. The CDR3 sequence: CASRETGVSNQPQHF. CDR3 nucleotides: TGTGCCAGCAGAGAGACAGGGGTTAGCAATCAGCCCCAGCATTTT.

At least ten counts were recorded for this clonotype. The CDR3: CASSSPGDRAKNIQYF. In DNA form, the CDR3 reads TGTGCCAGCAGTTCGCCCGGGGACAGAGCCAAAAACATTCAGTACTTC. The V and J genes are TRBV28 and TRBJ2-4, with 7 bases fitting TRBD1. There are 16 residues in the CDR3. The J segment lost 0 bases and the V segment lost 4 bases, leaving 6 bases of the junction unmatched. Germline V gene data show CDR1 as MDHEN and CDR2 as SYDVKM.

This clonotype turned up a few times. The V gene is TRBV6-1, the J gene TRBJ2-2; 8 nucleotides line up with TRBD2. Germline V lookup: CDR1 MNHNS, CDR2 SASEGT. V gave up 7 bases and J gave up 6 bases; unmatched junction bases: 10. The CDR3 has 15 amino acids. The CDR3 region is CASTRSTSVAGELFF. DNA for the CDR3: TGTGCCAGCACTAGGTCGACTAGCGTGGCCGGGGAGCTGTTTTTT.

This clonotype was detected only a few times. The V call is TRBV5-1, the J call TRBJ1-3; no definite D call. Germline V gene data show CDR1 as SGHRS and CDR2 as YFSETQ. V lost 0 bases, J lost 5 bases, and 6 bases lay in between. The CDR3 runs 13 residues. The CDR3 DNA sequence: TGCGCCAGCAGCTTGGACAGCAGAAACACCATATATTTT. It translates to CASSLDSRNTIYF.

V is TRBV14 and J is TRBJ2-1; D is perhaps TRBD1 (8 bases). V was shortened by 4 bases and J by 5 bases, with 18 bases between the two germline ends. Germline-derived CDR1 and CDR2 are SGHDN and FVKESK. The CDR3 sequence is 16 residues long. CDR3: CASSPLGQGGHNEQFF. The CDR3, as DNA: TGTGCCAGCAGCCCCCTTGGACAGGGAGGGCACAATGAGCAGTTCTTC.

The chain combines TRBV30 with TRBJ2-2, with D perhaps given as TRBD1 or TRBD2 (5 bases each). Per the germline V gene, CDR1 is GTSNPN and CDR2 is SVGIG (reference sequence). Trimming shortened V by 4 bases and J by 8 bases, and 8 bases separated the two germline ends. This CDR3 is 11 amino acids long. CDR3 region: CAWTWGGELFF. The CDR3 bases are TGTGCCTGGACCTGGGGGGGGGAGCTGTTTTTT.

This clonotype was detected many times. The chain combines TRBV11-1 with TRBJ2-4; D perhaps matches TRBD1 (7 bases). The length of the CDR3 is 14 residues. Germline V gene lookup returns CDR1 SGHAT and CDR2 FQDESV (reference sequence). Trimming took off 5 bases at V and 3 bases at J, with 11 bases between the two ends. The CDR3 region has the DNA TGTGCCAGCAGCCACAGGGGAGGCAAAAACATTCAGTACTTC. Translation: CASSHRGGKNIQYF. Drawing the rest from reference TRBV11-1 and TRBJ2-4, the complete variable domain is EAEVAQSPRYKITEKSQAVAFWCDPISGHATLYWYRQILGQGPELLVQFQDESVVDDSQLPKDRFSAERLKGVDSTLKIQPAELGDSAMYLCASSHRGGKNIQYFGAGTRLSVL.

This clonotype was detected many times. This chain connects TRBV5-1 to TRBJ1-3; D might be TRBD1 (6 bases). Trimming stripped 5 bases from V and 0 bases from J, with 21 bases between. Germline V CDR1 and CDR2: SGHRS, YFSETQ. This CDR3 contains 18 residues. Here the CDR3 reads CASRFNGQPTFSGNTIYF. The CDR3 DNA reads as TGCGCCAGCAGATTTAACGGACAGCCGACCTTCTCTGGAAACACCATATATTTT. Variable domain in full (rest from reference TRBV5-1 and TRBJ1-3): KAGVTQTPRYLIKTRGQQVTLSCSPISGHRSVSWYQQTPGQGLQFLFEYFSETQRNKGNFPGRFSGRQFSNSRSEMNVSTLELGDSALYLCASRFNGQPTFSGNTIYFGEGSWLTVV.

The chain couples TRBV20-1 to TRBJ1-4; 7 bases are shared with TRBD1. J gave up 5 bases and V 5 bases, and 8 bases lay outside the gene matches. Germline loops: CDR1 DFQATT, CDR2 SNEGSKA (reference sequence). The CDR3 loop spans 14 amino acids. The CDR3 bases are TGCAGTGCTGGATACAGGGGACTCAATGAAAAACTGTTTTTT. Residues: CSAGYRGLNEKLFF.

This clonotype was seen repeatedly, ten times or more. The chain combines TRBV7-2 with TRBJ2-2, with 8 bases aligning to TRBD2. Germline V gene sequence: CDR1 SGHTA, CDR2 FQGNSA. The CDR3 loop spans 18 amino acids. The V and J ends lost 7 bases and 5 bases, in that order; junction bases with no gene match: 18. This CDR3 is CASIELAGHSLFTGELFF. In DNA, the CDR3 is TGTGCCAGCATAGAGCTAGCGGGTCACTCTCTCTTTACCGGGGAGCTGTTTTTT.

This clonotype was detected ten times or more. The chain recombines TRBV3-1 with TRBJ2-5, with 8 bases matching TRBD1. This CDR3 contains 15 residues. Germline assignment: CDR1 LGHDT and CDR2 YNNKEL (reference sequence). Unmatched junction bases numbered 5, after V lost 1 base and J lost 4 bases. CDR3 loop: CASSQVTGVVETQYF. CDR3 DNA: TGTGCCAGCAGCCAAGTGACAGGGGTGGTAGAGACCCAGTACTTC.